This paragraph covers one TCR beta chain sequence. One end of the junction is discordant with germline, which a read error may explain. Described treatment: preoperative locoregional IRX-2 cytokine immunotherapy. Samples came from a phase Ib trial of preoperative locoregional IRX-2 cytokine immunotherapy. CDR3 length: 14 amino acids. Germline-derived CDR1 and CDR2 are MDHEN and SYDVKM. This entry is derived from a study of preoperative IRX-2 immunotherapy in early breast cancer. TCRdb keeps only in-frame clones here, not all; method: immunoSEQ multiplex PCR. The sample shows tens of thousands of clones, 85% to 90% of them seen only once.

This sample comprised tumor tissue, obtained after IRX-2 immunotherapy. The V and J genes are TRBV28 and TRBJ1-5, with a tentative D call TRBD1 (5 bases). The TCR sequence derives from a human donor with breast cancer. The CDR3 loop reads CASSYGGFNQPQHF. The CDR3 DNA follows: TGTGCCAGCAGTTATGGGGGGTTCAATCAGCCTCAGCATTTT.